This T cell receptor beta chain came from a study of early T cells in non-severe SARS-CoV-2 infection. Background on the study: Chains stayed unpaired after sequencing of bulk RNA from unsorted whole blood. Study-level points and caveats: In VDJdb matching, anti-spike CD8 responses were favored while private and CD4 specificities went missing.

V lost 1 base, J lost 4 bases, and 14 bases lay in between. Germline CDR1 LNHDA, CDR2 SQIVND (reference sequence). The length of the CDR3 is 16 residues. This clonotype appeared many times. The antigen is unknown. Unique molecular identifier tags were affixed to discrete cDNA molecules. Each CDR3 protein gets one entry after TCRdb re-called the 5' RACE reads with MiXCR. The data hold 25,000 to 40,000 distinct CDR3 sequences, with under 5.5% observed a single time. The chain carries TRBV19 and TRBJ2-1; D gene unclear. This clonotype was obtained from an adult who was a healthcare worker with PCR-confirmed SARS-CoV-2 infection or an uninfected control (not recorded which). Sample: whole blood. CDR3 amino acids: CASSIVVVLGYNEQFF. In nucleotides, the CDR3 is TGTGCCAGTAGTATAGTCGTAGTCCTGGGGTACAATGAGCAGTTCTTC.